A selection of T cell receptor beta chains follows, all from one sample in a study of blood T cells in healthy people across ages. TCRdb ran MiXCR on the 5' RACE reads and lists one entry per CDR3 protein. The sample holds approximately 800,000 distinct CDR3 sequences, about 26% seen once. These data were also filed under a second study, of T cells of mothers and their children.

The sequenced sample was blood. These receptor sequences come from a boy aged 5-17 years in good health. CDR3s include the opening cysteine and the closing phenylalanine or tryptophan. Each record gives: CDR3 DNA, CDR3 protein, clone size, D gene, V gene, J gene. A D gene is named only where the DNA matches it firmly. Some rows mark clone size as missing; the rest say once, few, many or name a class of expanded clone.

CDR3 DNA: TGCAGCGTTGTTATGGGTCCGGACGTGGAGGCACTAGCCAAAAACATTCAGTACTTC; CDR3 protein: CSVVMGPDVEALAKNIQYF; clone size: .; D gene: .; V gene: TRBV29-1; J gene: TRBJ2-4
CDR3 DNA: TGTGCCAGCAGCCAAGATATCAACTATGGCTACACCTTC; CDR3 protein: CASSQDINYGYTF; clone size: .; D gene: .; V gene: TRBV3-1; J gene: TRBJ1-2
CDR3 DNA: TGTGCCACCACCTGGGGGGGGAACCCTGGAAACACCATATATTTT; CDR3 protein: CATTWGGNPGNTIYF; clone size: .; D gene: .; V gene: TRBV7-2; J gene: TRBJ1-3
CDR3 DNA: TGTGCCAGCAGTTTTCAGGCGGCCCTTACGGGCACTGAAGCTTTCTTT; CDR3 protein: CASSFQAALTGTEAFF; clone size: few; D gene: .; V gene: TRBV12-3/TRBV12-4; J gene: TRBJ1-1
CDR3 DNA: TGCAGCGTCGAACGTGGTCCGAGGGGGGGACATAACTACGAGCAGTACTTC; CDR3 protein: CSVERGPRGGHNYEQYF; clone size: .; D gene: .; V gene: TRBV29-1; J gene: TRBJ2-7
CDR3 DNA: TGCGCCAGCAGCCAAGACTCGGCAGGCTCGGAAGCTTTCTTT; CDR3 protein: CASSQDSAGSEAFF; clone size: many; D gene: .; V gene: TRBV4-1; J gene: TRBJ1-1
CDR3 DNA: TGTGCCAGCAGCCGCTCCAGGGGGCACGATGAAAAACTGTTTTTT; CDR3 protein: CASSRSRGHDEKLFF; clone size: few; D gene: TRBD1; V gene: TRBV3-1; J gene: TRBJ1-4
CDR3 DNA: TGTGCCAGCAGTGTTCGGGCTTTGGAGACCCAGTACTTC; CDR3 protein: CASSVRALETQYF; clone size: .; D gene: .; V gene: TRBV2; J gene: TRBJ2-5
CDR3 DNA: TGTGCCAGCAGCTTAGTTGTGATGACGCAGTATTTT; CDR3 protein: CASSLVVMTQYF; clone size: .; D gene: .; V gene: TRBV7-2; J gene: TRBJ2-3
CDR3 DNA: TGTGCCTGGAGTGACGGGGGGCACGGGGCCAAAAACATTCAGTACTTC; CDR3 protein: CAWSDGGHGAKNIQYF; clone size: few; D gene: .; V gene: TRBV30; J gene: TRBJ2-4
CDR3 DNA: TGTGCCAGCAGCTTAGGGGGCAGGGGGCGTTCCTACGAGCAGTACTTC; CDR3 protein: CASSLGGRGRSYEQYF; clone size: few; D gene: TRBD1; V gene: TRBV7-2; J gene: TRBJ2-7
CDR3 DNA: TGTGCCAGCAGCCAAGATCTAGGACTTAGAGAGACCCAGTACTTC; CDR3 protein: CASSQDLGLRETQYF; clone size: .; D gene: .; V gene: TRBV14; J gene: TRBJ2-5
CDR3 DNA: TGTGCCAGCAGCATTAGTGGGGGGTACAATGAGCAGTTCTTC; CDR3 protein: CASSISGGYNEQFF; clone size: few; D gene: .; V gene: TRBV7-9; J gene: TRBJ2-1
CDR3 DNA: TGTGCCAGCAGTTTCTCCTCCTGGGACAGGGGGCGGGACTATGGCTACACCTTC; CDR3 protein: CASSFSSWDRGRDYGYTF; clone size: .; D gene: TRBD1; V gene: TRBV12-3/TRBV12-4; J gene: TRBJ1-2
CDR3 DNA: TGTGCCAGCAGTGAAGTCTCTACCGGGGAGCTGTTTTTT; CDR3 protein: CASSEVSTGELFF; clone size: .; D gene: .; V gene: TRBV2; J gene: TRBJ2-2
CDR3 DNA: TGTGCCAGCGGCAAGGGGGACAGGGCTTATGGCTACACCTTC; CDR3 protein: CASGKGDRAYGYTF; clone size: few; D gene: TRBD1; V gene: TRBV7-2; J gene: TRBJ1-2
CDR3 DNA: TGCAGTGCTAGAGTTCAGGGGGCGGAAAAACTGTTTTTT; CDR3 protein: CSARVQGAEKLFF; clone size: few; D gene: TRBD1; V gene: TRBV20-1; J gene: TRBJ1-4
CDR3 DNA: TGTGCCAGCAGTCGACAGACAGGTAATGAGCAGTTCTTC; CDR3 protein: CASSRQTGNEQFF; clone size: .; D gene: .; V gene: TRBV12-3/TRBV12-4; J gene: TRBJ2-1
CDR3 DNA: TGTGCCAGCACCACGAGGGGGTCAGGGAACTCCTACGAGCAGTACTTC; CDR3 protein: CASTTRGSGNSYEQYF; clone size: .; D gene: .; V gene: TRBV6-1; J gene: TRBJ2-7
CDR3 DNA: TGTGCCAGCAGCTCGACAGGGGGTGAAACTGAAGCTTTCTTT; CDR3 protein: CASSSTGGETEAFF; clone size: .; D gene: TRBD1; V gene: TRBV2; J gene: TRBJ1-1
CDR3 DNA: TGTGCCAGCGGGAGGGGGCCTAGGGGAGAGTATGGCTACACCTTC; CDR3 protein: CASGRGPRGEYGYTF; clone size: .; D gene: TRBD1; V gene: TRBV12-3/TRBV12-4; J gene: TRBJ1-2
CDR3 DNA: TGTGCCTGGAGTGTACTCCACAGGGGTCGAGCTTTCTTT; CDR3 protein: CAWSVLHRGRAFF; clone size: .; D gene: TRBD1; V gene: TRBV30; J gene: TRBJ1-1
CDR3 DNA: TGCAGCGTTGAATGGACTAGCGGCCCCAGGACCCTGTACTTC; CDR3 protein: CSVEWTSGPRTLYF; clone size: few; D gene: TRBD2; V gene: TRBV29-1; J gene: TRBJ2-5
CDR3 DNA: TGCAGTGCCGGACAGGGTACCACCGGGGAGCTGTTTTTT; CDR3 protein: CSAGQGTTGELFF; clone size: .; D gene: TRBD1; V gene: TRBV20-1; J gene: TRBJ2-2
CDR3 DNA: TGTGCCAGCAGCGTTCAGCGGGGGGGCAGAGCCGATACGCAGTATTTT; CDR3 protein: CASSVQRGGRADTQYF; clone size: .; D gene: TRBD2; V gene: TRBV9; J gene: TRBJ2-3